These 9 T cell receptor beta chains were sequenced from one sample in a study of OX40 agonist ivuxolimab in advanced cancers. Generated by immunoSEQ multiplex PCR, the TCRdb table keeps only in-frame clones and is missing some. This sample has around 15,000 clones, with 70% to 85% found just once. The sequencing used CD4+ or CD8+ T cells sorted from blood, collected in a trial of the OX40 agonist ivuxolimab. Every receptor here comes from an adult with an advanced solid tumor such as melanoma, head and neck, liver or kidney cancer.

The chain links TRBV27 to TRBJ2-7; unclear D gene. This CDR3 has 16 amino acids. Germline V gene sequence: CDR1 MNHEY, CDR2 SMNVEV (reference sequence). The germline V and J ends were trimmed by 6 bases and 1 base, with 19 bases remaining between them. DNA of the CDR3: TGTGCCAGCAGCCCCCTCAGCATTCTAAATTCCTACGAGCAGTACTTC. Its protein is CASSPLSILNSYEQYF.

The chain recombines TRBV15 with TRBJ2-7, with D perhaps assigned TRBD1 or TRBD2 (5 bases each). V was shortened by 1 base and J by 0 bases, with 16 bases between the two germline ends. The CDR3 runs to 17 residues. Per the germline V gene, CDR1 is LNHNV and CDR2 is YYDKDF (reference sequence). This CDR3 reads CATSRAYFNGGSYEQYF. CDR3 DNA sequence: TGTGCCACCAGCAGAGCTTACTTCAATGGGGGCTCCTACGAGCAGTACTTC.

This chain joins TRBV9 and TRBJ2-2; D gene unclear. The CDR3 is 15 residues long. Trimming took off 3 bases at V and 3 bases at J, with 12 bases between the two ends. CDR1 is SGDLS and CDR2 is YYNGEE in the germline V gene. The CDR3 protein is CASSDPGGHTGELFF. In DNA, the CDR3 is TGTGCCAGCAGCGACCCCGGTGGGCACACCGGGGAGCTGTTTTTT.

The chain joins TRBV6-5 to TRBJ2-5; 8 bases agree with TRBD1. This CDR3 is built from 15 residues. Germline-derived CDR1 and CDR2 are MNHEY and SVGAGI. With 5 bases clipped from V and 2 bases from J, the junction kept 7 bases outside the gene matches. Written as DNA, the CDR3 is TGTGCCAGCAGTGGACAGGGTCCTCTTCAAGAGACCCAGTACTTC. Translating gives CASSGQGPLQETQYF.

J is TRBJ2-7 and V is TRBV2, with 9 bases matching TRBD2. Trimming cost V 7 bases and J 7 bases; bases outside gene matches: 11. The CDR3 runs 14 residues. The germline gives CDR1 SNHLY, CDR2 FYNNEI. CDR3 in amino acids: CASITGTSLNEQYF. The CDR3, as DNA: TGTGCCAGCATTACCGGGACTAGCTTAAATGAGCAGTACTTC.

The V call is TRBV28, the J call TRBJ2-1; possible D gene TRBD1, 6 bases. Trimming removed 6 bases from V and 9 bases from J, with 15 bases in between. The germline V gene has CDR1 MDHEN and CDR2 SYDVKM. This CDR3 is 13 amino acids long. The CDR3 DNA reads TGTGCCAGCAGACTCCCAGGGGCCGGTGAGCAGTTCTTC. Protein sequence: CASRLPGAGEQFF.

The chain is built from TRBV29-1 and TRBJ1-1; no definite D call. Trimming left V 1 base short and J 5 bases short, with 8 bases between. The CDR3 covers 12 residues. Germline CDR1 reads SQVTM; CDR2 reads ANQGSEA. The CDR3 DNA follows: TGCAGCGTTGAAGGAAGAGAGACTGAAGCTTTCTTT. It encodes CSVEGRETEAFF.

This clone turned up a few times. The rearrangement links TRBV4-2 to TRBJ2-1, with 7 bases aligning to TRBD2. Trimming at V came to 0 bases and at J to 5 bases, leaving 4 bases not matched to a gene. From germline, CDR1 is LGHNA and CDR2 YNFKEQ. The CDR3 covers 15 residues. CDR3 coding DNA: TGTGCCAGCAGCCAAGAACGGGGAGGGAACAATGAGCAGTTCTTC. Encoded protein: CASSQERGGNNEQFF.

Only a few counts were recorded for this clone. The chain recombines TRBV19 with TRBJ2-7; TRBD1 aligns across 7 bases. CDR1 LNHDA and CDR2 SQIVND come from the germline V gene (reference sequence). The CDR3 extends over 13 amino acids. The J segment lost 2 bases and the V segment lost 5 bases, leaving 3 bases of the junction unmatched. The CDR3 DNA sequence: TGTGCCAGTAGTCCAGGGACAGCCTACGAGCAGTACTTC. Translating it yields CASSPGTAYEQYF.